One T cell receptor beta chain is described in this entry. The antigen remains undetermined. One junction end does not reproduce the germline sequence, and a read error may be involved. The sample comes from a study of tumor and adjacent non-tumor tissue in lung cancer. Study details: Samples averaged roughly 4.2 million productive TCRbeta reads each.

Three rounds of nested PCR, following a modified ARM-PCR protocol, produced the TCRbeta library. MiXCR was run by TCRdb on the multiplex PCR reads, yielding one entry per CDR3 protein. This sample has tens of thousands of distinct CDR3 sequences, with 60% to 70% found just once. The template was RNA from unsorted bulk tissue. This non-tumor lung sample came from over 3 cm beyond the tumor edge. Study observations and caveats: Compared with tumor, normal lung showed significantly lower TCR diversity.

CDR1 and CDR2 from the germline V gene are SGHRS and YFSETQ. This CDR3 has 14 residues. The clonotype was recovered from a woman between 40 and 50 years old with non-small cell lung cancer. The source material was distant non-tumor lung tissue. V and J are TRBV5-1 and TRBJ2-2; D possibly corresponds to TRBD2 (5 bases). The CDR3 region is CATNTDGNTGELPF. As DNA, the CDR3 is TGCGCCACCAATACGGACGGGAACACCGGGGAGCTGCCTTTT.